This TCR beta chain stems from a study of T-cell memory formation after mild COVID-19. As for the study in general: Each donor largely had its own TCR clusters.

TCRdb used MiXCR to reprocess the 5' RACE reads, holding one entry per CDR3 protein. The sample gives hundreds of thousands of distinct CDR3 sequences, roughly 23% of which show up once; roughly an eighth is in the top ten. The study's findings and limits: Day 37-peaking second-wave clones had unconfirmed SARS-CoV-2 specificity. Contracting CD8+ clones were enriched in EMRA, CD4+ mainly in CM and EM. There were some responding clones in pre-infection memory, which suggested that cross-reactive memory had joined.

In this sample, this clonotype turned up a few times. Its antigen is not known. Germline values: CDR1 SGHRS, CDR2 YFSETQ. With 5 bases removed from V and 9 bases from J, the gap between germline ends came to 17 bases. This CDR3 is built from 13 residues. What was sequenced was PBMCs or a T cell subset sorted from them (not recorded which). This chain joins TRBV5-1 and TRBJ1-2, with D perhaps TRBD1 (6 bases). The receptor was isolated from an adult woman who had mild COVID-19 (a few samples of this study predate the infection). Cell type and time point are not known. The CDR3, as DNA: TGCGCCAGCAGTCCTCGACAGGCATCTAGCTACACCTTC. It yields the protein CASSPRQASSYTF.